The rows below give T cell receptor beta chains drawn from one sample of a study of blood T cell repertoires in COVID-19. Sequencing was performed with immunoSEQ multiplex PCR; in TCRdb, only in-frame clones are kept and a portion is missing. Among approximately 250,000 clones listed, around 80% were seen once. Sequencing was done on a sample of PBMCs or T cells enriched from blood (not recorded which). The receptors originated from a man aged 30 to 39 with acute COVID-19. CDR3s include the opening cysteine and the closing phenylalanine or tryptophan. A D gene is named only where the DNA matches it firmly. Rows may omit the clone size; those that give it use once, few, many or a size class.

TRBV9	TRBJ1-6	TRBD1	-	CASSVAPGQGGSPLHF	TGTGCCAGCAGCGTAGCCCCGGGACAGGGTGGATCACCCCTCCACTTT
TRBV3-1/TRBV3-2	TRBJ2-5	-	-	CASSRSQETQYF	TGTGCCAGCAGCCGCTCTCAGGAGACCCAGTACTTC
TRBV6-5	TRBJ1-2	TRBD1	few	CATKQGALGYTF	TGTGCCACCAAACAGGGGGCGCTTGGCTACACCTTC
TRBV7-9	TRBJ2-2	TRBD2	-	CASSLRRLAGGGTGELFF	TGTGCCAGCAGCTTACGGCGGCTAGCGGGGGGCGGCACCGGGGAGCTGTTTTTT
TRBV27	TRBJ2-1	TRBD1	-	CASSLRGPNEQFF	TGTGCCAGCAGTTTAAGGGGGCCCAATGAGCAGTTCTTC
TRBV5-5	TRBJ2-1	TRBD2	-	CASSLVAGGISYNEQFF	TGTGCCAGCAGCTTGGTTGCGGGGGGAATCTCCTACAATGAGCAGTTCTTC
TRBV7-9	TRBJ1-5	TRBD1	-	CASSPGQGIEPQHF	TGTGCCAGCAGTCCCGGACAGGGGATCGAGCCCCAGCATTTT
TRBV20-1	TRBJ1-2	-	-	CSATPRGGYTF	TGCAGTGCTACACCCCGGGGTGGCTACACCTTC
TRBV5-5	TRBJ2-3	-	-	CASSLDPRGLTTDTQYF	TGTGCCAGCAGCTTGGACCCCCGTGGACTCACTACAGATACGCAGTATTTT
TRBV5-8	TRBJ1-2	-	-	CASSLGRVSYGYTF	TGTGCCAGCAGCTTGGGCAGGGTGAGCTATGGCTACACCTTC
TRBV6-5	TRBJ2-1	-	-	CASSSRTASYNEQFF	TGTGCCAGCAGTTCGAGAACAGCTTCCTACAATGAGCAGTTCTTC
TRBV2	TRBJ2-1	TRBD2	-	CASSGGTYNEQFF	TGTGCCAGCAGCGGGGGGACGTACAATGAGCAGTTCTTC
TRBV9	TRBJ1-3	TRBD1	-	CASSVAHPGGGAGNTIYF	TGTGCCAGCAGCGTAGCTCACCCAGGGGGAGGCGCGGGAAACACCATATATTTT
TRBV4-3	TRBJ1-2	-	-	CASSQDGRGQYGYTF	TGCGCCAGCAGCCAAGACGGCAGGGGTCAGTACGGCTACACCTTC
TRBV3-1/TRBV3-2	TRBJ1-2	-	-	CASSQEQGEGYTF	TGTGCCAGCAGCCAAGAACAGGGAGAAGGCTACACCTTC
TRBV6-5	TRBJ1-2	TRBD1	-	CASRGQGGYTF	TGTGCCAGCAGAGGACAGGGGGGCTACACCTTC
TRBV24-1	TRBJ2-5	TRBD1	-	CATSDTGQGRETQYF	TGTGCCACCAGTGATACCGGACAGGGTAGGGAGACCCAGTACTTC
TRBV9	TRBJ2-1	-	-	CASSADYPRPNEQFF	TGTGCCAGCAGCGCGGACTATCCCCGACCCAATGAGCAGTTCTTC
TRBV10-3	TRBJ1-2	TRBD1	-	CAISGTGSGYTF	TGTGCCATCAGTGGGACAGGGAGCGGCTACACCTTC
TRBV7-2	TRBJ1-1	-	-	CASSLERGGRRAFF	TGTGCCAGCAGCTTAGAGAGAGGGGGACGTCGGGCTTTCTTT
TRBV6-5	TRBJ1-2	-	-	CASRVRSWDGYTF	TGTGCCAGCAGAGTGAGGAGTTGGGATGGCTACACCTTC
TRBV7-9	TRBJ1-5	-	-	CASSPGGSNQPQHF	TGTGCCAGCAGCCCGGGGGGGAGCAATCAGCCCCAGCATTTT
TRBV4-1	TRBJ2-1	-	-	CASSQGVGPGDEQFF	TGCGCCAGCAGCCAAGGAGTAGGTCCCGGGGATGAGCAGTTCTTC
TRBV11-2	TRBJ1-4	-	-	CASSFRQATNEKLFF	TGTGCCAGCAGCTTTAGACAGGCAACTAATGAAAAACTGTTTTTT
TRBV7-9	TRBJ2-5	-	-	CASSLMRSQETQYF	TGTGCCAGCAGCTTGATGCGCTCCCAAGAGACCCAGTACTTC
TRBV11-3	TRBJ2-2	TRBD1	-	CASSSGTDNTGELFF	TGTGCCAGCAGCTCGGGGACAGATAACACCGGGGAGCTGTTTTTT
TRBV29-1	TRBJ1-3	TRBD1	-	CSAWDRSNSRGNTIYF	TGCAGCGCTTGGGACAGGTCGAATAGTCGGGGAAACACCATATATTTT
TRBV27	TRBJ1-5	TRBD1	-	CASRPTGGDNQPQHF	TGTGCCAGCAGGCCGACAGGGGGCGACAATCAGCCCCAGCATTTT
TRBV5-1	TRBJ1-2	-	-	CASSLNLDYGYTF	TGTGCCAGCAGCCTAAACCTCGACTATGGCTACACCTTC
TRBV27	TRBJ2-1	-	-	CASSRTVNEQFF	TGTGCCAGCAGCCGGACTGTTAATGAGCAGTTCTTC
TRBV2	TRBJ1-2	-	-	CASTEGGQAPGYTF	TGTGCCAGCACTGAGGGTGGGCAGGCGCCTGGCTACACCTTC
TRBV15	TRBJ2-5	-	-	CATSRDRDKRTQYF	TGTGCCACCAGCAGAGATCGGGACAAGAGAACCCAGTACTTC
TRBV4-2	TRBJ2-1	TRBD1	many	CASSQDPGTGSSEQFF	TGTGCCAGCAGCCAAGATCCCGGGACAGGGTCCAGTGAGCAGTTCTTC
TRBV10-3	TRBJ2-5	TRBD2	-	CAISESASGGTQYF	TGTGCCATCAGTGAGTCGGCTAGCGGGGGAACCCAGTACTTC
TRBV6-5	TRBJ2-3	-	-	CASSYGLGTDTQYF	TGTGCCAGCAGTTATGGGCTGGGCACAGATACGCAGTATTTT
TRBV28	TRBJ1-2	TRBD1	-	CASRGTGTGSYGYTF	TGTGCCAGCAGAGGGACCGGGACAGGGAGCTATGGCTACACCTTC
TRBV20-1	TRBJ2-1	TRBD2	-	CSASNWLAGYNEQFF	TGCAGTGCTAGTAATTGGCTAGCGGGTTACAATGAGCAGTTCTTC
TRBV14	TRBJ2-5	-	-	CASSQDRSQYF	TGTGCCAGCAGCCAAGACAGGTCCCAGTACTTC
TRBV5-5	TRBJ1-3	-	-	CASSSSTGNTIYF	TGTGCCAGCAGCTCTTCTACTGGAAACACCATATATTTT
TRBV28	TRBJ1-4	TRBD1	-	CASSQVTGGHEKLFF	TGTGCCAGCAGTCAAGTGACAGGGGGCCATGAAAAACTGTTTTTT
TRBV6-6	TRBJ2-6	-	-	CASSLYGAGANVLTF	TGTGCCAGCAGTCTATACGGGGCTGGGGCCAACGTCCTGACTTTC
TRBV27	TRBJ1-1	-	-	CASSDSLMNTEAFF	TGTGCCAGCAGTGACAGCTTGATGAACACTGAAGCTTTCTTT
TRBV7-6	TRBJ2-5	-	-	CASRQGSVQETQYF	TGTGCCAGCAGGCAGGGATCAGTTCAAGAGACCCAGTACTTC
TRBV6-5	TRBJ1-2	-	-	CASSYGSRTGAYGYTF	TGTGCCAGCAGTTACGGATCTCGGACGGGAGCCTATGGCTACACCTTC
TRBV5-1	TRBJ2-3	TRBD2	-	CASSSRTSGTTDTQYF	TGCGCCAGCAGCTCACGGACTAGCGGCACCACAGATACGCAGTATTTT
TRBV7-8	TRBJ1-2	TRBD1	-	CASSARDRGLGYGYTF	TGTGCCAGCAGCGCCCGGGACAGGGGGCTGGGCTATGGCTACACCTTC
TRBV5-1	TRBJ2-1	TRBD2	-	CASSTTTTSEEQFF	TGTGCCAGCAGCACAACCACGACTAGCGAAGAGCAGTTCTTC
TRBV4-1	TRBJ2-4	-	-	CASSQHRADIQYF	TGCGCCAGCAGCCAACACAGGGCGGACATTCAGTACTTC
TRBV5-6	TRBJ1-6	TRBD1	once	CASSRRRGLNSPLHF	TGTGCCAGCAGCCGCCGCAGGGGGCTAAATTCACCCCTCCACTTT
TRBV7-3	TRBJ2-3	-	few	CASSLGGRTDTQYF	TGTGCCAGCAGCTTGGGCGGGCGCACAGATACGCAGTATTTT
TRBV24-1	TRBJ1-2	TRBD1	once	CATSDQGAYGYTF	TGTGCCACCAGTGACCAGGGGGCATATGGCTACACCTTC
TRBV11-2	TRBJ2-3	-	few	CASSPSLWGTSTDTQYF	TGTGCCAGCAGCCCTTCTCTGTGGGGGACTAGCACAGATACGCAGTATTTT
TRBV6-5	TRBJ1-4	TRBD1	-	CASSPPGQINEKLFF	TGTGCCAGCAGTCCCCCGGGACAGATTAATGAAAAACTGTTTTTT
TRBV10-3	TRBJ1-5	-	once	CAISGGHERHF	TGTGCCATCAGTGGCGGACATGAAAGGCATTTT
TRBV19	TRBJ1-1	-	-	CASADIPRKAFF	TGTGCCAGTGCTGACATACCGAGAAAAGCTTTCTTT